This T cell receptor (beta chain) originates from a study of Tregs in tolerant kidney transplant recipients. The data were produced by immunoSEQ multiplex PCR, yet TCRdb's version contains in-frame clones alone and is incomplete. This table holds 60,000 to 95,000 clones, roughly 98% found once. This clone was recorded once. Its matching antigen is unknown. Study results and limitations: Biological reproducibility was not directly addressed in this study.

The clonotype was recovered from a human donor who received a combined kidney and bone marrow transplant. Sequenced here: CD4+ T cells from blood, sampled before the transplant.

The CDR3 region has the DNA TGTGCCAGCAGCGTAGGGGGGGTTCCCTCCTACGAGCAGTACTTC. This translates into CASSVGGVPSYEQYF. The chain combines TRBV7-2 with TRBJ2-7; TRBD2 might be the D (7 bases). CDR3 length: 15 residues. CDR1 is SGHTA, CDR2 FQGNSA, per germline. V was clipped by 5 bases and J by 0 bases, with 14 bases between them.